This T cell receptor (beta chain) comes out of a study of blood T cell dynamics during melanoma immunotherapy. Time point here: pre-treatment baseline. Blood was drawn before treatment and at week 3 after checkpoint blockade. Produced via immunoSEQ multiplex PCR; TCRdb's table is partial and in-frame only. This repertoire shows roughly 11,000 clones, around four fifths found once; its top ten account for about 20%. V was clipped by 1 base and J by 4 bases, with 19 bases between them. The CDR3 is made up of 17 amino acids. The germline CDR1 and CDR2 sequences are SGHTA and FQGNSA. This sample comprised blood, obtained from a patient treated with checkpoint blockade. The chain uses TRBV7-2 and TRBJ1-1, with D perhaps TRBD1 (5 bases). This clonotype was obtained from a human donor with melanoma. The DNA for the CDR3 is TGTGCCAGCAGCTTAGAGGGGCGGAGGTCAGGGATCACTGAAGCTTTCTTT. Translation gives CASSLEGRRSGITEAFF. The variable domain in full, completed from reference TRBV7-2 and TRBJ1-1, reads GAGVSQSPSNKVTEKGKDVELRCDPISGHTALYWYRQSLGQGLEFLIYFQGNSAPDKSGLPSDRFSAERTGGSVSTLTIQRTQQEDSAVYLCASSLEGRRSGITEAFFGQGTRLTVV.